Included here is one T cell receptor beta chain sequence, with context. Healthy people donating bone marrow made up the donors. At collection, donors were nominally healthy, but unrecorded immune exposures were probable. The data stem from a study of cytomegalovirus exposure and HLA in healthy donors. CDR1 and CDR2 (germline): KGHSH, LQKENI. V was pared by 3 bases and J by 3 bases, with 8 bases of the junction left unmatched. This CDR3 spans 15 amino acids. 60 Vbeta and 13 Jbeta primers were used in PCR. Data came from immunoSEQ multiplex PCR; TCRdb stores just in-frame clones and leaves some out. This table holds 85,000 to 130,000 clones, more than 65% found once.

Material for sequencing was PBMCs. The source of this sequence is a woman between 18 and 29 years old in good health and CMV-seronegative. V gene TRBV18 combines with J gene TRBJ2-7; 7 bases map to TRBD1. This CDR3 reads CASSPPGTARYEQYF. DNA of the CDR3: TGTGCCAGCTCACCTCCCGGGACAGCACGCTACGAGCAGTACTTC. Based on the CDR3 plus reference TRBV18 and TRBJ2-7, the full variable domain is NAGVMQNPRHLVRRRGQEARLRCSPMKGHSHVYWYRQLPEEGLKFMVYLQKENIIDESGMPKERFSAEFPKEGPSILRIQQVVRGDSAAYFCASSPPGTARYEQYFGPGTRLTVT.